Listed here are 3 T cell receptor beta chains from one sample, sequenced in a study of blood T cell repertoires in COVID-19. Clones were read by immunoSEQ multiplex PCR, and TCRdb kept only the in-frame ones, dropping some. The data show a few hundred thousand clones, with 65% to 85% seen just once and 1.3% held by the top ten. What was sequenced was peripheral blood. These receptors originate from a woman in her twenties or thirties with COVID-19, enrolled during active disease.

The J gene is TRBJ2-3, the V gene TRBV9; TRBD2 aligns across 7 bases. The CDR3 sequence is 16 residues long. J was trimmed by 1 base and V by 0 bases; bases with no gene match: 5. Per the germline V gene, CDR1 is SGDLS and CDR2 is YYNGEE. CDR3 in DNA: TGTGCCAGCAGCGTAGGAGCGGGGTGGGGCACAGATACGCAGTATTTT. It translates to CASSVGAGWGTDTQYF.

The rearrangement joins TRBV24-1 to TRBJ1-2; D is undetermined. V shed 6 bases and J shed 4 bases, with 8 bases lying between them. The CDR3 runs 12 residues. Germline CDR1 and CDR2: KGHDR and SFDVKD. The DNA of the CDR3 is TGTGCCACCAGTCGCATCGGCTATGGCTACACCTTC. This translates into CATSRIGYGYTF.

This clone was detected only once. The rearrangement links TRBV5-1 to TRBJ2-5; maybe TRBD1 (5 bases). CDR1 SGHRS and CDR2 YFSETQ come from the germline V gene. V was clipped by 2 bases and J by 5 bases, with 7 bases between them. This CDR3 is built from 12 residues. CDR3 sequence (DNA): TGCGCCAGCAGCTTAAAGGGGGAGACCCAGTACTTC. Encoded protein: CASSLKGETQYF.